This T cell receptor beta chain was retrieved from a study of blood T cell repertoires in COVID-19. On the study more broadly: Material from acute and convalescent COVID-19 was sourced from the United States, Italy and Spain. Sample material is recorded as cDNA or gDNA derived from T cells, B-cell-depleted T cells, or PBMCs.

Original handling: Cell counts per sample came from amplifying reference gene primers. Only in-frame clones appear in the TCRdb table, and some are missing; sequencing was by immunoSEQ multiplex PCR. The DNA was the basis for D and trimming; V, J and clone size are from that table. This sample carries approximately 120,000 clones, around 86% of them seen once, and the ten largest clones take about 11%. The junction had 3 bases not matched to a gene; V was cut back by 2 bases and J by 4 bases. Germline V gives CDR1 PRHDT, CDR2 FYEKMQ (reference sequence). The CDR3 spans 15 residues. The chain is built from TRBV13 and TRBJ2-3; 10 bases match TRBD2. The sample consisted of peripheral blood. The receptor's source is a man between 60 and 70 years old with acute or convalescent COVID-19. CDR3 nucleotide sequence: TGTGCCAGCAGCTTACGCGGACTAGCGGCAGATACGCAGTATTTT. Its translation: CASSLRGLAADTQYF.